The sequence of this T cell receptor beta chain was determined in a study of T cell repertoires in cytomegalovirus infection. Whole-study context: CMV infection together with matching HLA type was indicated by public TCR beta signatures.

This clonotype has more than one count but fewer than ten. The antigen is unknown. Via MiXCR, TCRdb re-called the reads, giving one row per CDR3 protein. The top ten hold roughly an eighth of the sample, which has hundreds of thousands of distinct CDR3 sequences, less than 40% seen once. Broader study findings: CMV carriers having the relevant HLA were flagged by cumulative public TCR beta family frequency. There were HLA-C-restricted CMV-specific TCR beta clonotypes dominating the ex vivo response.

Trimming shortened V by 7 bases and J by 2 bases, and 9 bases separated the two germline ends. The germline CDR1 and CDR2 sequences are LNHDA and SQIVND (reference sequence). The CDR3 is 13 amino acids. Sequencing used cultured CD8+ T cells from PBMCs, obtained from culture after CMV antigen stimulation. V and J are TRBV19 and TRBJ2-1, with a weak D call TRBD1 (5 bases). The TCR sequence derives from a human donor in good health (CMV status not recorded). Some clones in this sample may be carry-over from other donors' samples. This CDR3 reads CASNQGPYNEQFF. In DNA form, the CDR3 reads TGTGCCAGTAACCAGGGTCCCTACAATGAGCAGTTCTTC.